This T cell receptor beta chain appears in the sequencing data of a study of blood T cell repertoires in COVID-19. Across the whole study: Samples of COVID-19 (acute and convalescent) were obtained from the United States, Italy and Spain. The analysed material was cDNA or gDNA that came from T cells, B-cell-depleted T cells, or PBMCs.

Original data processing: Nucleated cell number was recorded as an estimate derived from reference gene primer amplification. Some clones are missing from TCRdb's copy, which holds only in-frame ones; the method was immunoSEQ multiplex PCR. V and J calls and clone size are as listed in that table; D and trimming were resolved from the DNA. In the table there are 100,000 to 150,000 clones, roughly 88% of which are singletons. There are 15 residues in the CDR3. Between the trimmed V and J ends, which lost 5 bases and 7 bases, there was a span of 21 bases. Germline V gene lookup returns CDR1 LNHDA and CDR2 SQIVND (reference sequence).

Sequences were obtained from peripheral blood. V usage is TRBV19 and J usage is TRBJ2-7, with D possibly being TRBD2 (6 bases). This sequence originates from a man aged 45-65 years with acute or convalescent COVID-19. The CDR3 sequence: CASSSSSGTPVEQYF. CDR3 coding DNA: TGTGCCAGTAGTTCCTCGTCCGGGACTCCGGTAGAGCAGTACTTC.